The 32 T cell receptor beta chains given below trace back to one sample, sequenced in a study of T cells expressing NK-cell markers. Using the 5' RACE reads, TCRdb records one entry per CDR3 protein without DNA. The table for this sample gives approximately 22,000 distinct CDR3 sequences. Sequenced material: blood T cells: a sorted CD56 or NKG2C T cell subset, CD4+ or CD8+ T cells, or bulk PBMC T cells (not recorded which). The receptor source for this set is a man aged 18-75 years in good health.

The chain carries TRBV7-7 and TRBJ2-5. The CDR3 covers 13 residues. CDR1 is SSHAT and CDR2 is FNYEAQ in the germline V gene (reference sequence). CDR3 amino acids: CASSLEVLETQYF.

This chain uses TRBV16 with TRBJ1-5; the TCRdb call, TRBD1, lacks DNA for checking. This CDR3 comprises 15 residues. Germline CDR1 reads KGHSY; CDR2 reads FQNENV. CDR3 sequence: CASSPTGVSNQPQHF.

V is TRBV15 and J is TRBJ2-2; TCRdb returns TRBD1, unconfirmable since there is no DNA. The length of the CDR3 is 15 residues. CDR1 is LNHNV and CDR2 is YYDKDF in the germline V gene (reference sequence). The CDR3 here is CATSIRTPLDGELFF.

The rearrangement uses TRBV12-3 or TRBV12-4 and TRBJ1-2; the D call from TCRdb, TRBD1, cannot be confirmed without DNA. The length of the CDR3 is 14 residues. CDR3: CASSFFPQGQGYTF.

The rearrangement uses TRBV6-1 and TRBJ1-2. In germline, CDR1 is MNHNS, CDR2 SASEGT. The CDR3 contains 15 residues. The chain's CDR3 is CASRPSPDRVYGYTF.

This chain joins TRBV6-5 and TRBJ2-7. The CDR3 runs 13 residues. The germline V gene encodes CDR1 MNHEY and CDR2 SVGAGI. CDR3 sequence: CASSYQPTYEQYF.

The chain combines TRBV7-8 with TRBJ2-3; without DNA, the TCRdb call of TRBD1 cannot be checked. CDR3 length equals 15 residues. CDR1 SGHVS and CDR2 FQNEAQ come from the germline V gene. CDR3 amino acids: CASSFDRVGADTQYF. Full variable domain (missing parts from reference TRBV7-8 and TRBJ2-3): GAGVSQSPRYKVAKRGQDVALRCDPISGHVSLFWYQQALGQGPEFLTYFQNEAQLDKSGLPSDRFFAERPEGSVSTLKIQRTQQEDSAVYLCASSFDRVGADTQYFGPGTRLTVL.

The rearrangement joins TRBV11-2 to TRBJ2-1; TCRdb outputs TRBD1, but without DNA this stays unchecked. Germline V CDR1 and CDR2: SGHAT, FQNNGV. The CDR3 contains 13 residues. The CDR3 region is CASSLGQGNEQFF.

The rearrangement joins TRBV3-1 to TRBJ2-1; the D gene TCRdb calls, TRBD1, cannot be checked with no DNA. Per germline, CDR1 LGHDT and CDR2 YNNKEL (reference sequence). There are 13 residues in the CDR3. CDR3 protein: CASVGRGYNEQFF.

The chain links TRBV3-1 to TRBJ1-2; TCRdb calls TRBD1, which cannot be checked without DNA. The CDR3 spans 14 residues. Germline V gene data show CDR1 as LGHDT and CDR2 as YNNKEL (reference sequence). The CDR3 is CASSQEGIPGSYTF.

The chain carries TRBV10-3 and TRBJ2-3; the D gene TCRdb calls, TRBD2, cannot be checked with no DNA. There are 13 residues in the CDR3. Germline V gene lookup returns CDR1 ENHRY and CDR2 SYGVKD. CDR3 loop: CAIRPSGTDTQYF.

This chain links TRBV27 with TRBJ2-5; TCRdb's D call of TRBD2 is untestable without DNA. Germline assignment: CDR1 MNHEY and CDR2 SMNVEV (reference sequence). This CDR3 contains 14 residues. The CDR3 region is CASSTTRTQETQYF.

CDR3: CASSPPPDSGNTIYF. The chain recombines TRBV7-8 with TRBJ1-3; the TCRdb D gene call, TRBD1, has no DNA to confirm it. Germline V gene data show CDR1 as SGHVS and CDR2 as FQNEAQ. The CDR3 covers 15 residues.

The V gene is TRBV5-4, the J gene TRBJ1-1. This CDR3 spans 12 amino acids. Germline loops: CDR1 SGHNT, CDR2 YYREEE (reference sequence). This CDR3 reads CASSSAAQEAFF.

V gene TRBV12-3 or TRBV12-4 combines with J gene TRBJ1-6; TCRdb picks TRBD1, but there is no DNA to check that call. The CDR3 spans 16 residues. Here the CDR3 reads CASSSHGQGAGSPLHF.

The rearrangement links TRBV19 to TRBJ2-4. The length of the CDR3 is 13 residues. Germline V gives CDR1 LNHDA, CDR2 SQIVND (reference sequence). CDR3 region: CASSPDPKNIQYF.

This chain links TRBV4-3 with TRBJ2-6. There are 17 residues in the CDR3. Germline loops: CDR1 LGHNA, CDR2 YSLEER. The CDR3 region is CASSQNLVGFGANVLTF.

The V call is TRBV11-2, the J call TRBJ2-1; TCRdb selects TRBD1, and the lack of DNA leaves this call unchecked. Germline CDR1 and CDR2: SGHAT and FQNNGV. The CDR3 totals 16 residues. The CDR3 spells CASSLVFGQGAYEQFF.

The chain has TRBV7-8 and TRBJ1-5; TCRdb lists TRBD1, though no DNA is available to test this call. CDR3 length: 16 amino acids. Germline V gives CDR1 SGHVS, CDR2 FQNEAQ. CDR3 sequence reads: CASSLGSGVLGQPQHF.

The chain joins TRBV7-8 to TRBJ1-5; TCRdb lists TRBD1, though no DNA is available to test this call. This CDR3 spans 15 amino acids. CDR1 SGHVS and CDR2 FQNEAQ come from the germline V gene. The CDR3 region is CASSSGRPGNQPQHF.

The rearrangement links TRBV12-3 or TRBV12-4 to TRBJ2-5; TCRdb's assignment of TRBD2 cannot be checked, as there is no DNA. The CDR3 sequence is 13 residues long. CDR3 region: CASSLGEVGTQYF.

The V and J genes are TRBV7-2 and TRBJ2-3; TCRdb lists TRBD2, though no DNA is available to test this call. The germline V gene encodes CDR1 SGHTA and CDR2 FQGNSA. The CDR3 sequence is 17 residues long. The CDR3 here is CASSLLAGGPSTDTQYF.

This chain uses TRBV28 with TRBJ2-7. Germline-derived CDR1 and CDR2 are MDHEN and SYDVKM. This CDR3 is built from 11 residues. CDR3: CASSQGREQYF.

The CDR3 sequence: CASSMGLAGDQETQYF. V and J are TRBV7-2 and TRBJ2-5; TCRdb lists TRBD2, though no DNA is available to test this call. The CDR3 totals 16 residues. Germline V gives CDR1 SGHTA, CDR2 FQGNSA.

The chain joins TRBV2 to TRBJ2-7; TCRdb selects TRBD2, and the lack of DNA leaves this call unchecked. Germline V gene sequence: CDR1 SNHLY, CDR2 FYNNEI. This CDR3 has 13 amino acids. The CDR3 loop is CASRRREENEQYF. The entire variable domain, with the rest obtained from reference TRBV2 and TRBJ2-7, is as follows: EPEVTQTPSHQVTQMGQEVILRCVPISNHLYFYWYRQILGQKVEFLVSFYNNEISEKSEIFDDQFSVERPDGSNFTLKIRSTKLEDSAMYFCASRRREENEQYFGPGTRLTVT.

The genes are TRBV27 and TRBJ1-2; TCRdb proposes TRBD1, but this gene call is untestable without DNA. The CDR3 loop spans 13 amino acids. Looked up from germline, CDR1 is MNHEY and CDR2 is SMNVEV (reference sequence). CDR3 sequence: CASSFLGSHGYTF.

The rearrangement links TRBV27 to TRBJ1-2; TCRdb proposes TRBD1, but this gene call is untestable without DNA. The CDR3 sequence is 15 residues long. The germline gives CDR1 MNHEY, CDR2 SMNVEV (reference sequence). The chain's CDR3 is CASSPGTTANYGYTF.

The chain recombines TRBV21-1 with TRBJ1-5; without DNA, the TCRdb call of TRBD1 cannot be checked. TRBV21-1 is classified as a pseudogene. This CDR3 has 16 residues. CDR3 residues: CASSNETGVHNQPQHF.

J is TRBJ1-6 and V is TRBV4-2; no DNA is available, so the TRBD1 call from TCRdb remains unchecked. The CDR3 spans 18 residues. The V gene's germline CDR1 is LGHNA and CDR2 YNFKEQ. CDR3 sequence reads: CASSLSPAGRAYNSPLHF.

The rearrangement joins TRBV10-3 to TRBJ2-7; TCRdb's D call, TRBD2, is unchecked because there is no DNA. The CDR3 covers 15 residues. Per the germline V gene, CDR1 is ENHRY and CDR2 is SYGVKD. This CDR3 reads CAISDRSGGVSEQYF.

V gene TRBV15 combines with J gene TRBJ1-5; the D call from TCRdb, TRBD1, cannot be confirmed without DNA. The germline V gene encodes CDR1 LNHNV and CDR2 YYDKDF (reference sequence). CDR3 length: 15 amino acids. The CDR3 protein is CATSRDKGGNQPQHF. The whole variable domain, filled in from reference TRBV15 and TRBJ1-5, reads DAMVIQNPRYQVTQFGKPVTLSCSQTLNHNVMYWYQQKSSQAPKLLFHYYDKDFNNEADTPDNFQSRRPNTSFCFLDIRSPGLGDTAMYLCATSRDKGGNQPQHFGDGTRLSIL.

This chain links TRBV11-2 with TRBJ2-1. CDR3 length equals 17 residues. Germline CDR1 is SGHAT and CDR2 is FQNNGV. The CDR3 loop reads CASSLVGTQFPNNEQFF.